The next 14 T cell receptor beta chains were all read from a single sample in a study of shared clonotypes between healthy human individuals. Profiling relied on immunoSEQ multiplex PCR, and the TCRdb table lists in-frame clones only, not all of them. The sample carries about 1.1 million clones, around 78% recorded once. The sample taken for sequencing was memory CD4+ T cells from PBMCs. Subset noted: CD45RA-negative fraction. Source of these receptors: a man younger than 30 in good health. Some clones in this sample may be carry-over from other donors' samples.

The chain is built from TRBV2 and TRBJ1-1, with D perhaps matching TRBD1 (5 bases). Germline assignment: CDR1 SNHLY and CDR2 FYNNEI. CDR3 length: 15 amino acids. The ends were cut back, 7 bases at V and 0 bases at J, with 15 bases in the middle. The CDR3 DNA is TGTGCCAGCAACACTCCTAGGGGAGTGAACACTGAAGCTTTCTTT. Protein sequence: CASNTPRGVNTEAFF.

The chain recombines TRBV2 with TRBJ1-4; D not certain. CDR3 length equals 11 residues. Germline lookup yields CDR1 SNHLY and CDR2 FYNNEI. The V gene lost 1 base and the J gene lost 10 bases, with 4 bases spanning the gap. The CDR3 here is CASSEDGKLFF. In DNA form, the CDR3 reads TGTGCCAGCAGTGAAGATGGAAAACTGTTTTTT.

The chain joins TRBV10-3 to TRBJ2-5; TRBD2 is a possible D gene (5 bases). Germline V gene data show CDR1 as ENHRY and CDR2 as SYGVKD. V was trimmed by 4 bases and J by 1 base, leaving 10 bases between them. This CDR3 region has 14 residues. The DNA of the CDR3 is TGTGCCATCAGTGGCGGGCAGGCCCAAGAGACCCAGTACTTC. This gives the protein CAISGGQAQETQYF.

The CDR3 DNA reads as TGTGCCAGCAGCTTAGCGTGGCTAGCGGGGGAGGAGACCCAGTACTTC. Amino acids: CASSLAWLAGEETQYF. The V call is TRBV7-2, the J call TRBJ2-5; 10 positions match TRBD2. The CDR3 sequence is 16 residues long. The germline CDR1 and CDR2 sequences are SGHTA and FQGNSA. J was trimmed by 5 bases and V by 0 bases; bases with no gene match: 6.

The rearrangement uses TRBV7-7 and TRBJ2-2; TRBD2 agrees at 8 bases. The ends lost 5 bases at V and 0 bases at J; junction bases unmatched: 5. Germline V CDR1 and CDR2: SSHAT, FNYEAQ (reference sequence). This CDR3 has 16 residues. The CDR3 nucleotides read TGTGCCAGCAGCAAAACTAGCGGAGCGAACACCGGGGAGCTGTTTTTT. Translation: CASSKTSGANTGELFF. Combining the CDR3 with reference TRBV7-7 and TRBJ2-2 gives the whole variable domain GAGVSQSPRYKVTKRGQDVTLRCDPISSHATLYWYQQALGQGPEFLTYFNYEAQPDKSGLPSDRFSAERPEGSISTLTIQRTEQRDSAMYRCASSKTSGANTGELFFGEGSRLTVL.

J is TRBJ2-2 and V is TRBV11-3, with 7 nucleotides matching TRBD1. This CDR3 contains 13 residues. The trim removed 5 bases at V and 7 bases at J, leaving 4 bases unmatched. Germline CDR1 is SGHNT and CDR2 is YENEEA. The CDR3 DNA reads TGTGCCAGCAGCGTGACAGGGTTCGGGGAGCTGTTTTTT. It encodes CASSVTGFGELFF.

CDR3 residues: CAWGQGLTQYF. The CDR3 DNA follows: TGTGCCTGGGGACAGGGATTGACCCAGTACTTC. This chain uses TRBV30 with TRBJ2-5; TRBD1 aligns across 8 bases. This CDR3 has 11 amino acids. Germline CDR1 reads GTSNPN; CDR2 reads SVGIG (reference sequence). Trimming cost V 5 bases and J 7 bases; bases outside gene matches: 3.

V usage is TRBV7-7 and J usage is TRBJ2-7; TRBD1 agrees at 7 bases. The CDR3 spans 14 residues. Germline CDR1 SSHAT, CDR2 FNYEAQ (reference sequence). The ends lost 5 bases at V and 2 bases at J; junction bases unmatched: 6. The CDR3 loop is CASSATTGAYEQYF. The CDR3 bases are TGTGCCAGCAGCGCCACCACAGGGGCCTACGAGCAGTACTTC.

V gene TRBV5-1 combines with J gene TRBJ2-7, with D uncertain. This CDR3 region has 13 residues. Germline lookup yields CDR1 SGHRS and CDR2 YFSETQ. Trimming left V 1 base short and J 6 bases short, with 11 bases between. DNA of the CDR3: TGCGCCAGCAGCTTGTTTACGGCGCGCGAGCAGTACTTC. Protein sequence: CASSLFTAREQYF.

The chain links TRBV6-5 to TRBJ2-7; 9 nucleotides match TRBD2. This CDR3 has 15 residues. CDR1 MNHEY and CDR2 SVGAGI come from the germline V gene. J was trimmed by 4 bases and V by 0 bases; bases with no gene match: 4. For the CDR3, the DNA is TGTGCCAGCAGTTACTCCGCTAGCGGGGTTTACGAGCAGTACTTC. It codes for CASSYSASGVYEQYF.

CDR3 nucleotides: TGCGCCAGCAGCCAAGTTGGGCGCGGCGCGAGGGGCTACACCTTC. It is translated as CASSQVGRGARGYTF. The chain couples TRBV4-1 to TRBJ1-2; unclear D gene. The CDR3 is 15 residues long. V lost 1 base and J 8 bases, leaving 17 bases between the germline ends. Per germline, CDR1 MGHRA and CDR2 YSYEKL.

V gene TRBV5-1 combines with J gene TRBJ1-5; no firm D call. The CDR3 sequence is 14 residues long. The germline V gene encodes CDR1 SGHRS and CDR2 YFSETQ. The germline V and J ends were trimmed by 0 bases and 0 bases, with 4 bases remaining between them. The CDR3 sequence: CASSLVPSNQPQHF. CDR3 bases: TGCGCCAGCAGCTTGGTTCCTAGCAATCAGCCCCAGCATTTT.

The chain has TRBV2 and TRBJ2-3, with D possibly called TRBD1 or TRBD2 (5 bases each). V was clipped by 6 bases and J by 5 bases, with 21 bases between them. CDR3 length equals 16 residues. From germline, CDR1 is SNHLY and CDR2 FYNNEI. The CDR3 DNA reads as TGTGCCAGCAGCGAAACCCCAGGGTTCGCGGGAGATACGCAGTATTTT. This encodes CASSETPGFAGDTQYF. Complete variable domain (other parts from reference TRBV2 and TRBJ2-3): EPEVTQTPSHQVTQMGQEVILRCVPISNHLYFYWYRQILGQKVEFLVSFYNNEISEKSEIFDDQFSVERPDGSNFTLKIRSTKLEDSAMYFCASSETPGFAGDTQYFGPGTRLTVL.

The genes are TRBV11-2 and TRBJ1-2; 7 bases are a match to TRBD1. The V and J ends lost 0 bases and 6 bases, in that order; junction bases with no gene match: 13. This CDR3 spans 17 amino acids. Germline loops: CDR1 SGHAT, CDR2 FQNNGV. The CDR3 coding sequence is TGTGCCAGCAGCTTAGATTCCACCACAATCAGGGGGAATGGCTACACCTTC. This codes for CASSLDSTTIRGNGYTF.